The next 3 T cell receptor beta chains were all read from a single sample in a study of blood T cell repertoires in COVID-19. The repertoire was sequenced with immunoSEQ multiplex PCR; TCRdb's copy has only in-frame clones and lacks some. The sample lists approximately 300,000 clones; about 88% were seen once. What was sequenced was PBMCs or T cells enriched from blood (not recorded which). The receptor set was obtained from a man aged 55 to 69 who had recovered from COVID-19.

The rearrangement uses TRBV30 and TRBJ1-5; D gene uncertain. Per the germline V gene, CDR1 is GTSNPN and CDR2 is SVGIG (reference sequence). V was clipped by 1 base and J by 3 bases, with 7 bases between them. This CDR3 region has 13 residues. CDR3 sequence reads: CAWSAGNNQPQHF. CDR3 in DNA: TGTGCCTGGAGTGCGGGGAACAATCAGCCCCAGCATTTT.

The chain uses TRBV19 and TRBJ2-1; 7 bases align to TRBD1. This CDR3 region has 14 residues. V dropped 9 bases and J dropped 2; count of bases not matched to a gene: 7. Germline V lookup: CDR1 LNHDA, CDR2 SQIVND (reference sequence). This CDR3 reads CASARDSAYNEQFF. The DNA for the CDR3 is TGTGCCAGCGCCAGGGACAGTGCCTACAATGAGCAGTTCTTC.

This clone was seen only a few times. The chain employs TRBV7-9 and TRBJ2-1, with D possibly matching TRBD2 (5 bases). Trimming took 5 bases from V and 6 from J, leaving 17 bases between them. Looked up from germline, CDR1 is SEHNR and CDR2 is FQNEAQ (reference sequence). The CDR3 sequence is 15 residues long. The CDR3 loop reads CASSPSLREVNEQFF. CDR3 nucleotides: TGTGCCAGCAGCCCCAGCCTACGGGAAGTCAATGAGCAGTTCTTC.